This is a list of T cell receptor beta chains from one sample in a study of T cell changes during pregnancy in multiple sclerosis. Measured with immunoSEQ multiplex PCR; TCRdb has only the in-frame clones, and not every one. Altogether about 28,000 clones are present, 90% to 95% being singletons, with the ten largest covering around 4.8%. This specimen consisted of peripheral blood, obtained in the first trimester of pregnancy. The receptors originated from a female donor in good health, enrolled as a control in a pregnancy study. CDR3s include the opening cysteine and the closing phenylalanine or tryptophan. The D gene is left open where the match is weak. Size tells how often a clone was seen (once, few, many) or the class of an expanded clone, and some rows leave it out.

D gene | J gene | V gene | clone size | CDR3 length | CDR3 DNA | CDR3 protein
- | TRBJ2-2 | TRBV7-9 | - | 14 | TGTGCCAGCAGCTCCCGCTACGGCACCGGGGAGCTGTTTTTT | CASSSRYGTGELFF
- | TRBJ1-5 | TRBV14 | - | 13 | TGTGCCAGCAGCCAGTTTCAGGGTCAGCCCCAGCATTTT | CASSQFQGQPQHF
- | TRBJ2-1 | TRBV5-1 | - | 13 | TGCGCCAGCAGCTTGCCGACTATTCCGGAGCAGTTCTTC | CASSLPTIPEQFF
- | TRBJ2-7 | TRBV15 | - | 12 | TGTGCCACCAGCAGGGACTCCTTGGAGCAGTACTTC | CATSRDSLEQYF
TRBD2 | TRBJ2-1 | TRBV13 | - | 18 | TGTGCCAGCAGCTCCATAGCGGGGGGGCCGTTGTCCTACAATGAGCAGTTCTTC | CASSSIAGGPLSYNEQFF
TRBD2 | TRBJ2-7 | TRBV5-8 | once | 15 | TGTGCCAGCAGCATGAGGACTAGCGGGAGCCGCGAGCAGTACTTC | CASSMRTSGSREQYF
TRBD1 | TRBJ2-5 | TRBV9 | - | 15 | TGTGCCAGCAGCGCAACCGGACAGGGTGAGGAGACCCAGTACTTC | CASSATGQGEETQYF
- | TRBJ1-5 | TRBV18 | - | 16 | TGTGCCAGCTCACCAACCGCCGAACATAGCAATCAGCCCCAGCATTTT | CASSPTAEHSNQPQHF
- | TRBJ1-2 | TRBV4-1 | few | 16 | TGCGCCAGCAGCCCCGGGAGTGGCAGCCATAGCTATGGCTACACCTTC | CASSPGSGSHSYGYTF
- | TRBJ1-1 | TRBV30 | - | 14 | TGTGCCTGGAGTGTACGGGGGATGAACACTGAAGCTTTCTTT | CAWSVRGMNTEAFF
- | TRBJ1-6 | TRBV27 | few | 15 | TGTGCCAGCAGTCGTGTCGGGCAGGGAAATTCACCCCTCCACTTT | CASSRVGQGNSPLHF
TRBD1 | TRBJ2-2 | TRBV14 | - | 16 | TGTGCCAGCAGCCCGACAGGGTTAACGAACACCGGGGAGCTGTTTTTT | CASSPTGLTNTGELFF
TRBD1 | TRBJ1-1 | TRBV7-2 | - | 16 | TGTGCCAGCAGCCACGGGACAGGGGGCGCGGGCACTGAAGCTTTCTTT | CASSHGTGGAGTEAFF
- | TRBJ1-3 | TRBV7-9 | - | 18 | TGTGCCAGCAGCCCAAAGTCGGCAGGGTGGAACTCTGGAAACACCATATATTTT | CASSPKSAGWNSGNTIYF
- | TRBJ1-1 | TRBV15 | - | 18 | TGTGCCACCAGCTATTACCCATCATCGGACAGACTGAACACTGAAGCTTTCTTT | CATSYYPSSDRLNTEAFF
TRBD2 | TRBJ2-5 | TRBV4-3 | - | 16 | TGCGCCAGCAGCCGGGGGAGCGGGGCCGGGGAAGAGACCCAGTACTTC | CASSRGSGAGEETQYF
TRBD1 | TRBJ1-1 | TRBV5-4 | - | 14 | TGTGCCAGCAGCACGGACAGGCATGGCACTGAAGCTTTCTTT | CASSTDRHGTEAFF
- | TRBJ2-1 | TRBV5-1 | - | 16 | TGCGCCAGCAGCCCCGACGGGACTGGAGCCCCAGGTGAGCAGTTCTTC | CASSPDGTGAPGEQFF
TRBD2 | TRBJ2-1 | TRBV19 | - | 16 | TGTGCCAGTAGTTTCGGCGGGAGCACCTCCTACAATGAGCAGTTCTTC | CASSFGGSTSYNEQFF
TRBD2 | TRBJ2-2 | TRBV9 | - | 13 | TGTGCCAGCAGCGGCGGGAGCACCGGGGAGCTGTTTTTT | CASSGGSTGELFF
TRBD2 | TRBJ2-3 | TRBV7-8 | - | 19 | TGTGCCAGCAGCTTAGGCCCCCTGACTAGCAAAAGGGGCACAGATACGCAGTATTTT | CASSLGPLTSKRGTDTQYF
- | TRBJ1-1 | TRBV27 | - | 11 | TGTGCCAGCAGGGGCAACGGCGAAGCTTTCTTT | CASRGNGEAFF
TRBD1 | TRBJ1-1 | TRBV25-1 | - | 14 | TGTGCCAGCAGGGACAGGGGGATGAACACTGAAGCTTTCTTT | CASRDRGMNTEAFF
TRBD2 | TRBJ2-1 | TRBV30 | - | 16 | TGTGCCTGGAGTCCCATTAGCGGGGGACTTTACAATGAGCAGTTCTTC | CAWSPISGGLYNEQFF
- | TRBJ1-4 | TRBV7-8 | - | 12 | TGTGCCAGCAGCAAGACGGGTGAAAAACTGTTTTTT | CASSKTGEKLFF
- | TRBJ1-1 | TRBV6-1 | - | 14 | TGTGCCAGCAGTGAAACACGGGTGAACACTGAAGCTTTCTTT | CASSETRVNTEAFF
- | TRBJ2-7 | TRBV7-6 | few | 18 | TGTGCCAGCAGCTCACAACCTGAGACAGTGGGGTCTCCCTACGAGCAGTACTTC | CASSSQPETVGSPYEQYF
- | TRBJ2-7 | TRBV7-9 | - | 13 | TGTGCCAGCAGCAGCCCGGGGATCTACGAGCAGTACTTC | CASSSPGIYEQYF
- | TRBJ1-2 | TRBV7-8 | - | 13 | TGTGCCAGCAGCTTATTTCAGGAGGGTGGCTACACCTTC | CASSLFQEGGYTF
TRBD1 | TRBJ2-1 | TRBV4-1 | - | 12 | TGCGCCAGCAGCCCCCGGGACAGGGGTATGTTCTTC | CASSPRDRGMFF
- | TRBJ2-3 | TRBV5-1 | - | 14 | TGCGCCAGCAGCTTGGAGGTACGGGGATCTACGCAGTATTTT | CASSLEVRGSTQYF
- | TRBJ1-1 | TRBV6-6 | - | 14 | TGTGCCAGCAGTTATCCGACAGGGAACACTGAAGCTTTCTTT | CASSYPTGNTEAFF
TRBD2 | TRBJ2-4 | TRBV7-2 | - | 17 | TGTGCCAGCAGCTTGTATAGCGGGGGTCAAGCCAAAAACATTCAGTACTTC | CASSLYSGGQAKNIQYF
TRBD1 | TRBJ2-7 | TRBV4-3 | - | 15 | TGCGCCAGCAGCCAAGATAGGACAGGGGCCTACGAGCAGTACTTC | CASSQDRTGAYEQYF
TRBD1 | TRBJ2-7 | TRBV9 | - | 15 | TGTGCCAGCAGCGTCGGACAGGCTAGATCCTACGAGCAGTACTTC | CASSVGQARSYEQYF
- | TRBJ1-6 | TRBV5-1 | - | 14 | TGCGCCAGCAGCTTGGAGGCAGGTAATTCACCCCTCCACTTT | CASSLEAGNSPLHF
- | TRBJ1-3 | TRBV25-1 | - | 14 | TGTGCCAGCAGTGACAGGGCTGATGGAAACACCATATATTTT | CASSDRADGNTIYF
TRBD1 | TRBJ2-7 | TRBV6-5 | - | 14 | TGTGCCAGCACCGCGACAGGGTCAAACTACGAGCAGTACTTC | CASTATGSNYEQYF
- | TRBJ2-5 | TRBV15 | - | 12 | TGTGCCACCAGCCCTAGCTTGGAGACCCAGTACTTC | CATSPSLETQYF
- | TRBJ2-5 | TRBV5-1 | - | 16 | TGCGCCAGCGGGGCGGGGACAGCTAACGTCCGGGAGACCCAGTACTTC | CASGAGTANVRETQYF
TRBD2 | TRBJ2-5 | TRBV2 | - | 14 | TGTGCCAGCAGCGAACCCGGGACTAGAGAGACCCAGTACTTC | CASSEPGTRETQYF
TRBD1 | TRBJ1-1 | TRBV27 | - | 12 | TGTGCCAGCAGGACAGGGGGTGTTGAAGCTTTCTTT | CASRTGGVEAFF